This is a list of T cell receptor beta chains from one sample in a study of blood T cell repertoires in COVID-19. Produced via immunoSEQ multiplex PCR; TCRdb's table is partial and in-frame only. The sample has 150,000 to 180,000 clones, roughly 82% seen once; the top ten hold around a tenth. The sequenced sample was peripheral blood. These receptors all stem from a woman aged 45-60 years with acute or convalescent COVID-19. The CDR3 runs from the conserved cysteine through the conserved F or W. The order of the fields is V gene, J gene, CDR3 protein.

v_gene: TRBV6-2/TRBV6-3
j_gene: TRBJ1-2
CDR3aa: CASSSVDRDGYTF

v_gene: TRBV9
j_gene: TRBJ1-1
CDR3aa: CASSGQERGTEAFF

v_gene: TRBV4-2
j_gene: TRBJ1-1
CDR3aa: CASSQGLQEDTEAFF

v_gene: TRBV10-2
j_gene: TRBJ2-3
CDR3aa: CARLTQGSTDTQYF

v_gene: TRBV19
j_gene: TRBJ1-2
CDR3aa: CASTPTGHYGYTF

v_gene: TRBV28
j_gene: TRBJ2-7
CDR3aa: CASSLGGARGEQYF

v_gene: TRBV5-4
j_gene: TRBJ2-5
CDR3aa: CASSLGGQGPFQETQYF

v_gene: TRBV28
j_gene: TRBJ2-2
CDR3aa: CASSFLTGVTGELFF

v_gene: TRBV6-1
j_gene: TRBJ1-5
CDR3aa: CASSEAGTHSNQPQHF

v_gene: TRBV9
j_gene: TRBJ2-1
CDR3aa: CASSATGTTYNEQFF

v_gene: TRBV9
j_gene: TRBJ2-3
CDR3aa: CASSVDLGRTQYF

v_gene: TRBV7-9
j_gene: TRBJ2-3
CDR3aa: CASSSLGTDTQYF

v_gene: TRBV28
j_gene: TRBJ2-2
CDR3aa: CASLGDTNTGELFF

v_gene: TRBV2
j_gene: TRBJ1-6
CDR3aa: CASSTYSGQGGSPLHF

v_gene: TRBV27
j_gene: TRBJ2-1
CDR3aa: CASSGRIGNEQFF

v_gene: TRBV6-5
j_gene: TRBJ2-7
CDR3aa: CASRQGVGSYEQYF

v_gene: TRBV10-3
j_gene: TRBJ1-2
CDR3aa: CAISPAGDGYTF

v_gene: TRBV4-3
j_gene: TRBJ2-1
CDR3aa: CASRGSGRALNEQFF

v_gene: TRBV3-1/TRBV3-2
j_gene: TRBJ1-1
CDR3aa: CASSQGGVGTEAFF

v_gene: TRBV28
j_gene: TRBJ2-7
CDR3aa: CASSYSDYEQYF

v_gene: TRBV12-3/TRBV12-4
j_gene: TRBJ1-1
CDR3aa: CASTTDDREAFF

v_gene: TRBV6-6
j_gene: TRBJ1-4
CDR3aa: CASSPQLGGTGNEKLFF

v_gene: TRBV6-6
j_gene: TRBJ1-1
CDR3aa: CASRKQGVNTEAFF

v_gene: TRBV28
j_gene: TRBJ1-5
CDR3aa: CASSLGRGVAQPQHF

v_gene: TRBV29-1
j_gene: TRBJ1-1
CDR3aa: CSVHRPGQGSILTEAFF

v_gene: TRBV7-6
j_gene: TRBJ1-6
CDR3aa: CASSVGPDSPLHF

v_gene: TRBV9
j_gene: TRBJ1-1
CDR3aa: CASSPGSGNTEAFF

v_gene: TRBV2
j_gene: TRBJ1-4
CDR3aa: CASSTGFVWEKLFF

v_gene: TRBV18
j_gene: TRBJ2-5
CDR3aa: CASSPSPGKQETQYF

v_gene: TRBV5-8
j_gene: TRBJ1-2
CDR3aa: CASSLGTGLTYGYTF

v_gene: TRBV29-1
j_gene: TRBJ1-1
CDR3aa: CSVGDRASEAFF

v_gene: TRBV27
j_gene: TRBJ2-5
CDR3aa: CASSSRRGETQYF

v_gene: TRBV5-6
j_gene: TRBJ2-7
CDR3aa: CASSSGTNYEQYF

v_gene: TRBV6-5
j_gene: TRBJ2-7
CDR3aa: CASRPPGLTSYEQYF

v_gene: TRBV27
j_gene: TRBJ1-1
CDR3aa: CASSLGGQLYTEAFF

v_gene: TRBV19
j_gene: TRBJ1-5
CDR3aa: CASSLFAGGRDQPQHF